Each of the 14 T cell receptor beta chains below was sequenced from the same sample in a study of blood T cell repertoires in COVID-19. Only in-frame clones appear in the TCRdb table, and some are missing; sequencing was by immunoSEQ multiplex PCR. The sample lists fewer than 650,000 clones; roughly 91% were seen once. The sample taken for sequencing was peripheral blood. The receptors shown here come from a woman between 45 and 65 years old with COVID-19, enrolled during active disease.

The rearrangement joins TRBV29-1 to TRBJ1-1; TRBD1 matches 7 bases. V dropped 7 bases and J dropped 2; count of bases not matched to a gene: 4. The CDR3 consists of 12 residues. Germline loops: CDR1 SQVTM, CDR2 ANQGSEA. As DNA, the CDR3 is TGCAGCGCTGGACAGGCTAACACTGAAGCTTTCTTT. Translation gives CSAGQANTEAFF.

This sequence joins TRBV2 and TRBJ1-5, with 9 bases matching TRBD1. The CDR3 covers 15 residues. The V segment lost 6 bases and the J segment 6 bases; nucleotides outside the gene matches: 9. Germline V gene lookup returns CDR1 SNHLY and CDR2 FYNNEI. CDR3 region: CASRPGTGRGQPQHF. The CDR3 DNA reads TGTGCCAGCAGACCTGGGACAGGGAGGGGTCAGCCCCAGCATTTT.

The rearrangement links TRBV5-1 to TRBJ1-1; 7 nucleotides line up with TRBD1. The CDR3 spans 14 residues. Germline V gives CDR1 SGHRS, CDR2 YFSETQ. V lost 0 bases and J lost 7; bases outside the gene matches: 6. CDR3 amino acids: CASSLGRGYGEAFF. CDR3 coding DNA: TGCGCCAGCAGCTTGGGCAGGGGGTACGGTGAAGCTTTCTTT.

The rearrangement links TRBV9 to TRBJ2-3; 7 bases are shared with TRBD1. The length of the CDR3 is 17 residues. CDR1 and CDR2 from the germline V gene are SGDLS and YYNGEE. V was pared by 4 bases and J by 0 bases, with 11 bases of the junction left unmatched. The CDR3 DNA sequence: TGTGCCAGCAGCCCCTTCGAGGGGGCTAGGAGCACAGATACGCAGTATTTT. Its protein product is CASSPFEGARSTDTQYF.

This chain links TRBV25-1 with TRBJ2-2; 7 bases agree with TRBD1. This CDR3 region has 15 residues. Germline CDR1 reads MGHDK; CDR2 reads SYGVNS. Trimming removed 1 base from V and 4 bases from J; junction bases left unmatched: 3. The CDR3 DNA reads TGTGCCAGCAGTGAATCCGGGACAGCCACCGGGGAGCTGTTTTTT. Its translation is CASSESGTATGELFF.

The V gene is TRBV7-9, the J gene TRBJ1-4, with TRBD1 matching over 7 bases. V dropped 1 base and J dropped 5; count of bases not matched to a gene: 7. The CDR3 loop spans 16 amino acids. The germline V gene has CDR1 SEHNR and CDR2 FQNEAQ (reference sequence). The CDR3 DNA reads as TGTGCCAGCAGCTTAGGGACAGGCCAAAGAAATGAAAAACTGTTTTTT. Its protein is CASSLGTGQRNEKLFF.

The chain recombines TRBV7-9 with TRBJ2-7; a possible D gene is TRBD1 (6 bases). The CDR3 runs to 13 residues. The germline V gene encodes CDR1 SEHNR and CDR2 FQNEAQ (reference sequence). V was clipped by 6 bases and J by 0 bases, with 9 bases between them. CDR3 sequence (DNA): TGTGCCAGCAGGGCGGACAGCTCCTACGAGCAGTACTTC. This translates into CASRADSSYEQYF.

This chain links TRBV5-6 with TRBJ1-5; D call uncertain. From germline, CDR1 is SGHDT and CDR2 YYEEEE. Deletions cut 3 bases from V and 7 bases from J, with 20 bases between. The CDR3 is 16 residues long. The CDR3 DNA is TGTGCCAGCAGCTCCTGGGAGGGATTGGGTGAGCAGCCCCAGCATTTT. Protein sequence: CASSSWEGLGEQPQHF.

This chain uses TRBV6-5 with TRBJ1-2; tentatively, D is TRBD1 (5 bases). The V end lost 6 bases, the J end lost 4 bases, and 12 bases lay between the germline ends. The germline CDR1 and CDR2 sequences are MNHEY and SVGAGI. CDR3 length: 13 residues. The DNA for the CDR3 is TGTGCCAGCAGCCGCGGGACCTCCTATGGCTACACCTTC. It translates to CASSRGTSYGYTF.

This clone was seen a handful of times. The chain employs TRBV7-9 and TRBJ2-2; a weak D match, TRBD1 (5 bases). This CDR3 is built from 12 residues. Germline V CDR1 and CDR2: SEHNR, FQNEAQ (reference sequence). Trimming left V 11 bases short and J 7 bases short, with 14 bases between. The CDR3: CAGVGAGGELFF. The CDR3 coding sequence is TGTGCCGGTGTAGGGGCCGGCGGGGAGCTGTTTTTT.

V gene TRBV19 combines with J gene TRBJ2-5, with a weak D call TRBD2 (5 bases). With 0 bases removed from V and 5 bases from J, the gap between germline ends came to 7 bases. Germline CDR1 and CDR2: LNHDA and SQIVND (reference sequence). CDR3 length: 13 amino acids. For the CDR3, the DNA is TGTGCCAGTAGTATAGATCGGAGGGAGACCCAGTACTTC. It is translated as CASSIDRRETQYF.

This clone has only a few counts. V gene TRBV2 combines with J gene TRBJ1-6; D is unresolved. This CDR3 is built from 13 residues. V lost 4 bases, J lost 10 bases, and 11 bases lay in between. Per germline, CDR1 SNHLY and CDR2 FYNNEI. CDR3 loop: CASSGSGRSPLHF. For the CDR3, the DNA is TGTGCCAGCAGTGGATCGGGGAGGTCACCCCTCCACTTT.

The V gene is TRBV5-5, the J gene TRBJ1-1; 8 bases match TRBD1. Germline values: CDR1 SGHKS, CDR2 YYEKEE (reference sequence). CDR3 length: 14 residues. Trimming took 4 bases from V and 4 from J; bases not matched to a gene: 6. The CDR3 nucleotides are TGTGCCAGCAGCCTAATTACAGGGGGCACTGAAGCTTTCTTT. Protein product: CASSLITGGTEAFF.

The chain has TRBV6-5 and TRBJ2-1; no clear D. CDR3 length: 13 residues. Germline V gene lookup returns CDR1 MNHEY and CDR2 SVGAGI. Deletions cut 8 bases from V and 0 bases from J, with 8 bases between. The CDR3 DNA follows: TGTGCCAGCTCAGGTGCCTCCTACAATGAGCAGTTCTTC. Its translation is CASSGASYNEQFF.